Listed here is a single T cell receptor (beta chain). This CDR3 contains 15 residues. From germline, CDR1 is SGDLS and CDR2 YYNGEE. The V end was cut by 4 bases, the J end by 0 bases, with 12 bases between. The method was immunoSEQ multiplex PCR; TCRdb's version includes in-frame clones alone and lacks a portion of them. Of about 170,000 clones listed, around 90% are singletons. These data originate in a study of control samples from healthy donors and cancer patients. The TCR was taken from a woman aged 25-40 years in good health. The chain uses TRBV9 and TRBJ2-3; D unresolved. The sample comprised blood. The CDR3 spells CASSPATSSTDTQYF. The CDR3 bases are TGTGCCAGCAGCCCCGCCACGTCTAGCACAGATACGCAGTATTTT.